The present entry profiles one T cell receptor (beta chain) with its context. What it recognizes is unknown. This sample was included in a study of T cell responses to AZD1222 COVID-19 vaccine. Study details: Pooled in the analysis were second doses at about 4 or about 12 weeks. Study outcomes and limitations: Unmutated variant regions are reportedly targeted by nearly half of spike-specific TCRs. A rise in Spike-specific TCR breadth and depth followed two AZD1222 doses.

Trimming stripped 0 bases from V and 6 bases from J, with 12 bases between. Germline CDR1 is SGHRS and CDR2 is YFSETQ. The CDR3 is 14 amino acids. Assay: immunoSEQ multiplex PCR; the TCRdb copy retains only in-frame clones and omits some. The table includes roughly 100,000 clones, around nine tenths detected once. The material was peripheral blood, obtained on day 0 of AZD1222 vaccination. The chain has TRBV5-1 and TRBJ1-2; D not certain. This sequence originates from an adult in good health. The CDR3 DNA sequence: TGCGCCAGCAGCTTGGCTACGCCCCTGGATGGCTACACCTTC. This gives the protein CASSLATPLDGYTF.